Included here is one T cell receptor (beta chain) sequence, with context. This clonotype was observed at least ten times. The antigen this receptor binds is unknown. No much larger clone exists at a distance of one base, and base qualities are not known. This sample was sequenced with an Illumina HiSeq 2500. Quantitative 5'-RACE with molecular barcodes was the method used to prepare the TCR beta libraries. The original methods were these. To identify disease-linked TCR variants, a new computational method was used, one built on a probabilistic model of VDJ rearrangement. TCRdb reran the public reads through fastp at Q25 and MiXCR, keeping productive beta chains. Entries that share a CDR3 protein sequence are merged under the most common genes and DNA. These V and J calls originate from TCRdb's pipeline instead of the authors' own analysis. The sample includes roughly 120,000 distinct CDR3 sequences, with roughly 13% observed a single time. 3% of the sample comes from the top ten.

These data belong to a study of CD8 T cells in ankylosing spondylitis (dated by TCRdb to the late 2010s). Notes on the research overall: The study set out to find disease-linked TCR variants by profiling T cell receptor beta repertoires in ankylosing spondylitis patients and healthy donors. The full study cohort comprised about 24 ankylosing spondylitis patients and roughly 110 healthy donors. Samples of peripheral blood were taken, and for ankylosing spondylitis patients, synovial fluid was collected as well. The research as a whole found: A TCR beta motif made up of fewer than 10 highly homologous amino acid variants appeared to be characteristic of blood from ankylosing spondylitis patients. The disease-linked clones showed a CD8+ phenotype and occurred at relatively low frequencies in peripheral blood. Some motif variants were previously reported in synovial fluid and blood of reactive arthritis patients, suggesting common disease-initiation mechanisms. According to the report, matched synovial fluid samples from ankylosing spondylitis patients were significantly enriched for the disease-linked clones.

V lost 5 bases and J lost 7 bases; the stretch between them is 18 bases long. The CDR3 starts with the cysteine, ends with the phenylalanine, and has 15 residues. This entry keeps only the CDR3 DNA: 45 bases, framed from base 1. Per the germline V gene, MDHEN is the CDR1 and SYDVKM is the CDR2. This receptor was taken from a female donor with ankylosing spondylitis or in good health (not recorded which). The rearranged chain carries TRBV28 and TRBJ1-5, with TRBD1 as a weak D call on 6 bases. The source material was blood, either unsorted or a sorted T cell fraction (not recorded which). CDR3 reads: CASSLGGGGSQPQHF. The bases read TGTGCCAGCAGTCTTGGGGGCGGTGGAAGCCAGCCCCAGCATTTT.